This T cell receptor (beta chain) was observed in a study of tumor-infiltrating lymphocytes in oesophageal squamous cell carcinoma. TCRdb analysed the PCR reads with MiXCR anew, one entry per CDR3 protein. Found here are nearly 20,000 distinct CDR3 sequences, roughly 40% of them singletons; the top ten hold around two fifths. There are 14 residues in the CDR3. Trimming left V 4 bases short and J 7 bases short, with 16 bases between. Germline V CDR1 and CDR2: LGHDT, YNNKEL (reference sequence). The sequencing input was esophageal tumor tissue. This chain joins TRBV3-1 and TRBJ1-1; TRBD1 might be the D (6 bases). The TCR comes from a male donor with esophageal squamous cell carcinoma. The CDR3 bases are TGTGCCAGCAGCCCTAAGTGGGCGGACAGTGAAGCTTTCTTT. Residues: CASSPKWADSEAFF.